Shown below are 3 T cell receptor beta chains from a single sample sequenced in a study of blood T cell repertoires in COVID-19. Libraries were prepared by immunoSEQ multiplex PCR; TCRdb keeps only in-frame clonotypes and omits some of them. There are fewer than 350,000 clones in the sample; about 89% occur only once, and approximately 9.4% lies in the top ten. Sequenced sample: PBMCs or T cells enriched from blood (not recorded which). Receptors were obtained from a woman between 35 and 50 years old who had recovered from COVID-19.

The chain joins TRBV12-5 to TRBJ1-2; TRBD1 might be the D (6 bases). Between the trimmed V and J ends, which lost 1 base and 5 bases, there was a span of 20 bases. The germline V gene encodes CDR1 LGHNT and CDR2 FRNRAP. CDR3 length: 17 amino acids. The CDR3: CASGLARPPDSSYGYTF. DNA for the CDR3: TGTGCTAGTGGTTTGGCACGCCCCCCGGACAGCTCTTATGGCTACACCTTC.

This clone appeared a single time. The CDR3 DNA is TGTGCCATCAGTAGGCGGATTACAGGAGGCTACACCTTC. The encoded protein is CAISRRITGGYTF. The gene calls are TRBV10-3 and TRBJ1-2, with D possibly matching TRBD1 (5 bases). This CDR3 comprises 13 residues. Trimming removed 5 bases at V and 8 bases at J, with 15 bases between. The V gene's germline CDR1 is ENHRY and CDR2 SYGVKD.

This chain connects TRBV9 to TRBJ2-5, with D tentatively TRBD1 (6 bases). The germline V gene encodes CDR1 SGDLS and CDR2 YYNGEE. Trimming took 3 bases from V and 1 from J, leaving 10 bases between them. The CDR3 contains 14 residues. The DNA of the CDR3 is TGTGCCAGCAGCGCGGGACAAGTCCAAGAGACCCAGTACTTC. The encoded protein is CASSAGQVQETQYF.